The next 20 T cell receptor beta chains were all read from a single sample in a study of cytomegalovirus exposure and HLA in healthy donors. The PCR contained 60 Vbeta and 13 Jbeta primers. Profiled with immunoSEQ multiplex PCR; TCRdb holds only in-frame clones, not every one. The sample lists 150,000 to 180,000 clones, approximately 82% occurring once. The sample was PBMCs. Receptor source: a woman aged 45-65 years in good health and CMV-seropositive.

This chain links TRBV25-1 with TRBJ2-5, with 7 bases identical to TRBD2. The CDR3 runs 14 residues. V was clipped by 3 bases and J by 5 bases; unmatched bases: 6. Germline lookup yields CDR1 MGHDK and CDR2 SYGVNS. The DNA for the CDR3 is TGTGCCAGCAGTGAGGGGGGGTCGGGGGAGACCCAGTACTTC. Translation gives CASSEGGSGETQYF. The full variable domain, with the rest looked up from reference TRBV25-1 and TRBJ2-5, is EADIYQTPRYLVIGTGKKITLECSQTMGHDKMYWYQQDPGMELHLIHYSYGVNSTEKGDLSSESTVSRIRTEHFPLTLESARPSHTSQYLCASSEGGSGETQYFGPGTRLLVL.

The chain employs TRBV5-6 and TRBJ2-7, with 8 bases identical to TRBD1. The germline gives CDR1 SGHDT, CDR2 YYEEEE. V dropped 2 bases and J dropped 0; count of bases not matched to a gene: 10. The CDR3 contains 17 residues. The CDR3 region has the DNA TGTGCCAGCAGCTTACTTGGAAGGACAGGGAGCTCCTACGAGCAGTACTTC. This gives the protein CASSLLGRTGSSYEQYF.

V gene TRBV14 combines with J gene TRBJ2-3; D is unresolved. This CDR3 has 14 residues. Per the germline V gene, CDR1 is SGHDN and CDR2 is FVKESK. The ends were cut back, 2 bases at V and 6 bases at J, with 12 bases in the middle. CDR3 amino acids: CASSQLGSRDTQYF. CDR3 in DNA: TGTGCCAGCAGCCAATTGGGCTCACGGGATACGCAGTATTTT.

The CDR3 here is CASKGGFLPGAFF. DNA of the CDR3: TGTGCCAGCAAGGGGGGGTTCCTCCCTGGGGCTTTCTTT. This rearrangement joins TRBV28 to TRBJ1-1; D perhaps matches TRBD1 (6 bases). The CDR3 runs 13 residues. Germline V gene sequence: CDR1 MDHEN, CDR2 SYDVKM. Deletions cut 7 bases from V and 11 bases from J, with 20 bases between.

This clone has just one count. DNA of the CDR3: TGTGCCAGTAGGACGACGGGACAGGGACCCAAAAACATTCAGTACTTC. It yields the protein CASRTTGQGPKNIQYF. The genes are TRBV19 and TRBJ2-4; 9 bases match TRBD1. Germline values: CDR1 LNHDA, CDR2 SQIVND (reference sequence). Trimming cost V 6 bases and J 2 bases; bases outside gene matches: 8. CDR3 size: 16 residues.

V and J are TRBV18 and TRBJ2-1; D unclear. CDR3 length: 14 residues. Looked up from germline, CDR1 is KGHSH and CDR2 is LQKENI. Trimming removed 3 bases at V and 1 base at J, with 7 bases between. This CDR3 reads CASSPTISYNEQFF. In DNA, the CDR3 is TGTGCCAGCTCACCCACTATATCCTACAATGAGCAGTTCTTC.

This chain links TRBV5-6 with TRBJ1-1, with no clear D. CDR1 SGHDT and CDR2 YYEEEE come from the germline V gene. The CDR3 is 14 amino acids. V lost 4 bases to trimming and J lost 2 bases, with 12 bases between them. The chain's CDR3 is CASSPEGVNTEAFF. In DNA, the CDR3 is TGTGCCAGCAGCCCGGAGGGAGTAAACACTGAAGCTTTCTTT.

The V call is TRBV19, the J call TRBJ2-7, with D perhaps matching TRBD2 (7 bases). CDR1 and CDR2 (germline): LNHDA, SQIVND (reference sequence). The V and J ends lost 8 bases and 6 bases respectively, with 14 bases between them. CDR3 length equals 12 residues. CDR3 DNA sequence: TGTGCCAGTGGGGCGGGGGCGTCCGAGCAGTACTTC. This translates into CASGAGASEQYF.

This chain links TRBV7-8 with TRBJ2-1; D remains unclear. Between the trimmed V and J ends, which lost 5 bases and 2 bases, there was a span of 7 bases. Per germline, CDR1 SGHVS and CDR2 FQNEAQ. This CDR3 has 13 amino acids. The CDR3 DNA reads as TGTGCCAGCAGCCCCGCAGCCTACAATGAGCAGTTCTTC. It codes for CASSPAAYNEQFF.

The chain combines TRBV27 with TRBJ1-2, with D maybe TRBD1 (6 bases). With 0 bases removed from V and 4 bases from J, the gap between germline ends came to 21 bases. This CDR3 spans 18 amino acids. Looked up from germline, CDR1 is MNHEY and CDR2 is SMNVEV (reference sequence). The CDR3: CASSLSEGEGTSFYGYTF. The CDR3 DNA reads as TGTGCCAGCAGTTTATCGGAGGGGGAGGGGACTTCGTTCTATGGCTACACCTTC.

The chain has TRBV10-3 and TRBJ1-2, with D unclear. Germline CDR1 reads ENHRY; CDR2 reads SYGVKD. CDR3 length equals 14 residues. V dropped 0 bases and J dropped 2 bases, with 7 bases sitting between them. CDR3 sequence: CAISESGGNYGYTF. The CDR3 coding sequence is TGTGCCATCAGTGAGTCGGGAGGGAACTATGGCTACACCTTC.

The V and J genes are TRBV6-1 and TRBJ1-6; D might be TRBD1 (5 bases). The V end lost 7 bases, the J end lost 11 bases, and 21 bases lay between the germline ends. This CDR3 comprises 15 residues. Germline-derived CDR1 and CDR2 are MNHNS and SASEGT. The CDR3 region is CASTPGWGSNPPLHF. The CDR3 DNA sequence: TGTGCCAGCACCCCTGGTTGGGGCAGCAATCCACCCCTCCACTTT.

The V and J genes are TRBV5-6 and TRBJ1-1, with 7 bases matching TRBD1. This CDR3 has 17 residues. With V trimmed by 0 bases and J by 1 base, 9 bases remained unmatched. Germline V gives CDR1 SGHDT, CDR2 YYEEEE. This chain's CDR3 is CASSLDRWTGRNTEAFF. The CDR3, as DNA: TGTGCCAGCAGCTTGGATCGGTGGACAGGCCGGAACACTGAAGCTTTCTTT. Drawing the rest from reference TRBV5-6 and TRBJ1-1, the complete variable domain is DAGVTQSPTHLIKTRGQQVTLRCSPKSGHDTVSWYQQALGQGPQFIFQYYEEEERQRGNFPDRFSGHQFPNYSSELNVNALLLGDSALYLCASSLDRWTGRNTEAFFGQGTRLTVV.

V usage is TRBV19 and J usage is TRBJ2-7; D perhaps matches TRBD2 (5 bases). Trimming took 3 bases from V and 10 from J, leaving 16 bases between them. Germline V CDR1 and CDR2: LNHDA, SQIVND (reference sequence). This CDR3 has 13 residues. Here the CDR3 reads CASSIWGGEGQYF. The CDR3 DNA reads TGTGCCAGTAGTATTTGGGGTGGCGAGGGACAGTACTTC.

Regarding this clone: Other DNA variants within this sample encode the same CDR3. The chain uses TRBV30 and TRBJ2-7; weak D call: TRBD1 (6 bases). V was clipped by 3 bases and J by 7 bases, with 19 bases between them. The CDR3 is made up of 14 amino acids. In germline, CDR1 is GTSNPN, CDR2 SVGIG (reference sequence). CDR3 sequence reads: CAWSPTGLLREQYF. The CDR3 nucleotides read TGTGCCTGGAGCCCCACAGGGCTGTTACGGGAGCAGTACTTC.

For the CDR3, the DNA is TGTGCCAGCTCACCATCTACCAATGAGCAGTTCTTC. Translation gives CASSPSTNEQFF. The genes are TRBV18 and TRBJ2-1; no clear D gene. Between the trimmed V and J ends, which lost 2 bases and 6 bases, there was a span of 5 bases. Germline CDR1 KGHSH, CDR2 LQKENI. CDR3 length equals 12 residues.

This clone was found once. This chain links TRBV11-2 with TRBJ2-7; D is unresolved. Trimming cost V 4 bases and J 7 bases, with 14 bases left between them. CDR1 SGHAT and CDR2 FQNNGV come from the germline V gene. The CDR3 consists of 13 residues. CDR3 sequence (DNA): TGTGCCAGCAGCTCCCCCGCCCTCGGGGAGCAGTACTTC. Translating gives CASSSPALGEQYF.

This clone was recorded once. The V call is TRBV6-6, the J call TRBJ1-1, with 10 bases that match TRBD1. V dropped 7 bases and J dropped 2; count of bases not matched to a gene: 7. The CDR3 sequence is 15 residues long. Germline V CDR1 and CDR2: MNHNY, SVGAGI (reference sequence). Here the CDR3 DNA reads TGTGCCAGCACCGACGACAGGGGGCGAAACACTGAAGCTTTCTTT. Its translation is CASTDDRGRNTEAFF.

The V and J genes are TRBV4-3 and TRBJ2-6; 10 bases agree with TRBD1. Germline trimming cut 4 bases from V and 4 bases from J; bases unmatched to any gene: 19. CDR3 length equals 21 residues. Germline lookup yields CDR1 LGHNA and CDR2 YSLEER. Here the CDR3 reads CASSPNAMGQGRRGGANVLTF. The DNA of the CDR3 is TGCGCCAGCAGCCCGAATGCTATGGGACAGGGGAGAAGGGGGGGGGCCAACGTCCTGACTTTC.

This rearrangement joins TRBV19 to TRBJ1-5; possibly TRBD1 for D (5 bases). CDR1 and CDR2 from the germline V gene are LNHDA and SQIVND (reference sequence). Deletions cut 6 bases from V and 6 bases from J, with 15 bases between. The CDR3 consists of 14 residues. In DNA, the CDR3 is TGTGCCAGTAGCCCCCAGCAGGGCTCTCAGCCCCAGCATTTT. Residues: CASSPQQGSQPQHF.